Detailed here is one TCR beta chain. No antigen is known for it. Base-call qualities are not available, and no considerably larger clone is one nucleotide away. These data come from a study of CD8+CD57+ T cells in acquired aplastic anemia (dated 2018 in TCRdb). For the wider study: On average, sorted CD4+ and CD8+ cells yielded 3 to 4 ug of extracted DNA, with a range of roughly 0.18 to 27.4 ug. Healthy donor samples averaged about 9.9 million reads for CD4+ and 11 million to 13 million for CD8+ cells. Broad study findings and their caveats: CD8+ Simpson's diversity did not differ significantly between patients and healthy controls (P=0.060). Although roughly 29 CD8+ CDR3 sequences were shared by patients and controls, these sequences appeared highly expressed in patients and within the immunodominant clones of patients.

TCR beta VDJ combination and CDR3 sequence profiling used genomic DNA as the template. An Illumina HiSeq 2000 was used for TCR repertoire sequencing. Processing in the source paper ran as follows. TRBV/TRBJ rearrangement plots, CDR3 size and DJ length profiles, and Simpson's diversity index were used to assess repertoires. The most abundant DNA sequence in the deep sequencing data was defined as the immunodominant clone. CDR3 amino acid sequences were checked for sharing across subjects and were also compared against the VDJdb database and published repertoires. TCRdb passed the public sequencing reads through fastp at Q25 and MiXCR, retaining productive beta sequences. Here each entry gathers all rows of one CDR3 protein and keeps the most common genes and DNA. Clone size and V and J calls follow TCRdb, not the original study. Across this sample there are about 190,000 distinct CDR3 sequences, with roughly 56% seen only once. About 17% of the sample is taken by the ten largest.

In this study, sorted CD4+ and CD8+ T cells from the blood of healthy subjects and of severe aplastic anemia patients had their TCR repertoires deep-sequenced. Ficoll-Paque density gradient centrifugation was used to isolate peripheral blood mononuclear cells. Before DNA extraction, CD4+ and CD8+ T cells were sorted with FACS or magnetic beads. From its cysteine to its phenylalanine, the CDR3 spans 14 amino acids. The retained sequence is limited to the CDR3, 42 bases, with the frame set at the first base. CDR1 and CDR2 are read off the germline V gene (reference sequence) as MNHNY and SVGAGI. Unmatched junction bases come to 8, with V trimmed by 3 bases and J by 12 bases.

The specimen sequenced was sorted CD4+, CD8+, or CD8+CD57+ T cells (not recorded which) from PBMCs. This chain is built from TRBV6-6 and TRBJ1-4; 9 central nucleotides agree with TRBD1. This TCR came from a human donor in good health, serving as a control. CDR3 sequence: CASSYSRDRDELFF. The DNA is TGTGCCAGCAGTTATTCGAGGGACAGGGATGAACTGTTTTTT.